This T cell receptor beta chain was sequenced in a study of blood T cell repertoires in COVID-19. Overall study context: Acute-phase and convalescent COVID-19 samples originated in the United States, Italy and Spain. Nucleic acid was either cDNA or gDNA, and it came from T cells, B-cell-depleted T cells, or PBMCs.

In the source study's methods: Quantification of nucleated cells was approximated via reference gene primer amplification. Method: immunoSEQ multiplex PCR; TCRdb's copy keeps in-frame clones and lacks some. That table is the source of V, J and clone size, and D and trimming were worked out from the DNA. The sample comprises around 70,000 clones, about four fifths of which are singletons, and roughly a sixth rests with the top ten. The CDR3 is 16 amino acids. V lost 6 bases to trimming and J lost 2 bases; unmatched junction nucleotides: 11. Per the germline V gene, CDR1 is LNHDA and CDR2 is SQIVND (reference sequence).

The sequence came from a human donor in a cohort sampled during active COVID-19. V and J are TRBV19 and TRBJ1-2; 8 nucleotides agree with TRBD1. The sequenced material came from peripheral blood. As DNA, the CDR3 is TGTGCCAGTAGGGAGAGACAGGGGAATACCAACTATGGCTACACCTTC. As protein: CASRERQGNTNYGYTF.